The rows below give T cell receptor beta chains drawn from one sample of a study of blood T cell repertoires in COVID-19. Clones were sequenced by immunoSEQ multiplex PCR, and TCRdb holds only the in-frame ones, with some missing. This repertoire shows fewer than 250,000 clones, around four fifths found once; its top ten account for over 1.5%. The sample consisted of peripheral blood. These receptors all stem from a woman aged 80 or over with acute or convalescent COVID-19. CDR3s include the opening cysteine and the closing phenylalanine or tryptophan. The D gene is left open where the match is weak. For some rows the clone size is stated as once, few or many, or as a class when expanded; others skip it.

TRBJ2-7 TRBD1 TRBV6-2/TRBV6-3 few TGTGCCAGCAGTTACGACAGGGCCTACGAGCAGTACTTC CASSYDRAYEQYF
TRBJ1-3 . TRBV9 . TGTGCCAGCACCCCGAGAGAGGCCGGAAACACCATATATTTT CASTPREAGNTIYF
TRBJ1-5 TRBD1 TRBV3-1/TRBV3-2 . TGTGCCAGCAGCCAAGATCCGACAGGGACAAATCAGCCCCAGCATTTT CASSQDPTGTNQPQHF
TRBJ2-1 . TRBV9 . TGTGCCAGCAGCCCGACCACCCGGAGTGATGAGCAGTTCTTC CASSPTTRSDEQFF
TRBJ2-3 TRBD1 TRBV29-1 . TGCAGCGTTGAACGGACAGGGTTGGGAGATACGCAGTATTTT CSVERTGLGDTQYF
TRBJ2-7 . TRBV7-6 . TGTGCCAGCAGCTCAGAGGCCGGGTCTATCAGCTCCTACGAGCAGTACTTC CASSSEAGSISSYEQYF
TRBJ2-7 . TRBV5-4 . TGTGCCAGCAGCTTGGCCGGAGACTTCTCCTACGAGCAGTACTTC CASSLAGDFSYEQYF
TRBJ1-4 TRBD1 TRBV19 . TGTGCCAGTAGTTGGACAGGGGGCAATGTGAATGAAAAACTGTTTTTT CASSWTGGNVNEKLFF
TRBJ1-2 TRBD1 TRBV4-3 . TGCGCCAGCAGCCAAGTGGGGACAGGAAACTATGGCTACACCTTC CASSQVGTGNYGYTF
TRBJ2-7 . TRBV6-5 . TGTGCCAGCAGTTCGGGGCGGGGACCCGCCTCCTACGAGCAGTACTTC CASSSGRGPASYEQYF
TRBJ1-3 . TRBV9 . TGTGCCAGCAGCCCCTCACCCTCAGGGCTCCTCGGAAACACCATATATTTT CASSPSPSGLLGNTIYF
TRBJ2-7 . TRBV7-2 once TGTGCCAGCAGCTTAGGGTCCCCTACTAGCCCCTACGAGCAGTACTTC CASSLGSPTSPYEQYF
TRBJ2-3 TRBD2 TRBV2 . TGTGCCAGCAGTGAACGAGCGGGAGGGCCGGGGGATACGCAGTATTTT CASSERAGGPGDTQYF
TRBJ1-2 TRBD1 TRBV5-4 . TGTGCCAGCAGCTTGGGACAGGGGATGGACTACACCTTC CASSLGQGMDYTF
TRBJ1-5 . TRBV2 . TGTGCCAGCAGATCTCCTGGGGGGGCCCGCGGGCCCCAGCATTTT CASRSPGGARGPQHF
TRBJ1-5 . TRBV24-1 . TGTGCCACCAGTGCGGGGGGCCTGGATCAGCCCCAGCATTTT CATSAGGLDQPQHF
TRBJ2-7 TRBD2 TRBV6-2/TRBV6-3 . TGTGCCAGCAGTTACTCACCTACAAGATCCGGGACTAGCGGTTCCTACTACGAGCAGTACTTC CASSYSPTRSGTSGSYYEQYF
TRBJ1-3 . TRBV15 . TGTGCCACCAGCAGAGATAGGGGTTATGGAAACACCATATATTTT CATSRDRGYGNTIYF
TRBJ2-1 TRBD2 TRBV19 . TGTGCCAGTAGTTCGACTAGCGGAAGGTACAATGAGCAGTTCTTC CASSSTSGRYNEQFF
TRBJ2-1 TRBD1 TRBV27 . TGTGCCAGCAGTGATCGGACAGGGTCAGTATACAATGAGCAGTTCTTC CASSDRTGSVYNEQFF
TRBJ1-5 . TRBV2 . TGTGCCAGCAGTGAAGGGGGAGGCAATCAGCCCCAGCATTTT CASSEGGGNQPQHF
TRBJ2-3 TRBD2 TRBV5-4 . TGTGCCAGCAGCTTTCGGGGCGGTGCGGGAGGGACGCAGTATTTT CASSFRGGAGGTQYF
TRBJ2-5 TRBD1 TRBV6-1 . TGTGCCAGCAGTGAAGGGACAGGGGGTGGAGAGACCCAGTACTTC CASSEGTGGGETQYF
TRBJ1-2 TRBD1 TRBV6-5 . TGTGCCAGCATTAGGGGGCGGATGGTGAATGGCTACACCTTC CASIRGRMVNGYTF
TRBJ1-2 . TRBV5-6 once TGTGCCAGCAGCTTGCGTGGGGGGATGAACTATGGCTACACCTTC CASSLRGGMNYGYTF
TRBJ1-1 TRBD1 TRBV7-6 . TGTGCCAGCAGCGCTACCGGACAGGGGAACACTGAAGCTTTCTTT CASSATGQGNTEAFF
TRBJ2-3 TRBD2 TRBV19 . TGTGCCAGTAGTCCAACTAGCGGAAGGGAAGATACGCAGTATTTT CASSPTSGREDTQYF
TRBJ1-2 . TRBV6-5 few TGTGCCAGCACCCCGGGGGGTAACTATGGCTACACCTTC CASTPGGNYGYTF